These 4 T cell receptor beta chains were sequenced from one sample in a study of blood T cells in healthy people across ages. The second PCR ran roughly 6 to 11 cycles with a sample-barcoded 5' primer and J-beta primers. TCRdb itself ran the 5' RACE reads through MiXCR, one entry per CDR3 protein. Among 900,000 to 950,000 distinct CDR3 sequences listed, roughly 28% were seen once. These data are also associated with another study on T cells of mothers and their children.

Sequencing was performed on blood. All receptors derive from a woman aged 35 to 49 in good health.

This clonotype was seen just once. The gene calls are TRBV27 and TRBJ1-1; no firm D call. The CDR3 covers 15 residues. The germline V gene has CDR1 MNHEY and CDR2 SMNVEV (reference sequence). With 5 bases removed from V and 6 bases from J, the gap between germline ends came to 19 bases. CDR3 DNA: TGTGCCAGCAGTCCACCCGGAGGACGGTCAGCTGAAGCTTTCTTT. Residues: CASSPPGGRSAEAFF.

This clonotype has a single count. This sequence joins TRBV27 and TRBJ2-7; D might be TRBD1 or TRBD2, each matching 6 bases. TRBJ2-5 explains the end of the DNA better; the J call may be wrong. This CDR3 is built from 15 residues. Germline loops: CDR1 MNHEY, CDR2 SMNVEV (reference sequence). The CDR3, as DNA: TGTGCCAGCAGTTCGTACGGGGGCCCCCAAGAGACCCAGTACTTC. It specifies CASSSYGGPQETQYF.

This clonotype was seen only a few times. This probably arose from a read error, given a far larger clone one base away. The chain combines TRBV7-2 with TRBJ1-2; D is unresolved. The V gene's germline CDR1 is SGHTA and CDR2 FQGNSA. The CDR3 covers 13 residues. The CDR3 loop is CASSLARNYGHTF. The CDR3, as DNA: TGTGCCAGCAGCTTAGCTAGGAACTATGGCCACACCTTC.

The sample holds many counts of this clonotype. The CDR3 is CASSLTANTDTQYF. CDR3 in DNA: TGTGCCAGCAGCTTGACAGCCAACACAGATACGCAGTATTTT. The rearrangement joins TRBV7-6 to TRBJ2-3, with D tentatively TRBD1 (5 bases). The CDR3 covers 14 residues. V lost 3 bases to trimming and J lost 2 bases, with 9 bases between them. Germline assignment: CDR1 SGHVS and CDR2 FNYEAQ.